This T cell receptor (beta chain) was recorded in a study of response to subunit inactivated influenza vaccine. This clonotype appeared a few times. The CDR3 covers 18 residues. Between the trimmed V and J ends, which lost 4 bases and 0 bases, there was a span of 20 bases. CDR1 and CDR2 (germline): SGHRS, YFSETQ. Each CDR3 protein is one row after TCRdb ran MiXCR on the RT-PCR reads. The profile shows hundreds of thousands of distinct CDR3 sequences, about 25% of them singletons. This TCR came from a man aged 45-65 years who received an inactivated influenza vaccine. The J gene is TRBJ2-1, the V gene TRBV5-1; the D call may be TRBD1 or TRBD2 (6 bases each). The sample here was CD4+ T cells sorted from PBMCs, taken 5 to 6 days after vaccination. The CDR3 protein is CASSAGGHFSSSYNEQFF. CDR3 bases: TGCGCCAGCAGCGCCGGGGGCCATTTCTCGAGCTCCTACAATGAGCAGTTCTTC.